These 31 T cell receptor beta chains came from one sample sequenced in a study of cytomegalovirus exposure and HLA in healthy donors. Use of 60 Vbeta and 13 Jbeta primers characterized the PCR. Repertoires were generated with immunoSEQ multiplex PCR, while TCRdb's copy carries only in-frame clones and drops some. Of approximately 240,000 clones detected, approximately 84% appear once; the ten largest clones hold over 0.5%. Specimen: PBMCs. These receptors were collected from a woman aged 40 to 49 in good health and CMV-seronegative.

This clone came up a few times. The CDR3 DNA reads TGTGCCAGCAGTTTAGGTCCCTCACTAAACACCATATATTTT. Translated: CASSLGPSLNTIYF. The rearrangement joins TRBV28 to TRBJ1-3; D unresolved. The germline V gene encodes CDR1 MDHEN and CDR2 SYDVKM. The V and J ends lost 2 bases and 6 bases respectively, with 11 bases between them. The CDR3 spans 14 residues.

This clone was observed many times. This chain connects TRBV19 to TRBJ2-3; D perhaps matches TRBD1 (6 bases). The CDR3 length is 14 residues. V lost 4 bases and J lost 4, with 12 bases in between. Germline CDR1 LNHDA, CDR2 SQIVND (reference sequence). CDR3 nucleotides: TGTGCCAGTAGTACCCAGGGGTTCCCAGATACGCAGTATTTT. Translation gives CASSTQGFPDTQYF.

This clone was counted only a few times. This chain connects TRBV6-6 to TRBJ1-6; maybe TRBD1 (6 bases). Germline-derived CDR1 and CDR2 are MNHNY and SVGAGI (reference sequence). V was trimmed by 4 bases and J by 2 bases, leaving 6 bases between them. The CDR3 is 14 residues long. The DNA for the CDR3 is TGTGCCAGCAGTTGGGACACCTATAATTCACCCCTCCACTTT. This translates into CASSWDTYNSPLHF.

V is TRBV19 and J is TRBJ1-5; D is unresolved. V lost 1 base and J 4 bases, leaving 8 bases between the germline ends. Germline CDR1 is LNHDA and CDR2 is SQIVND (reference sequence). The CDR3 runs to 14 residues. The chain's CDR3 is CASSIALVNQPQHF. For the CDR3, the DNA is TGTGCCAGTAGTATAGCGCTAGTAAATCAGCCCCAGCATTTT.

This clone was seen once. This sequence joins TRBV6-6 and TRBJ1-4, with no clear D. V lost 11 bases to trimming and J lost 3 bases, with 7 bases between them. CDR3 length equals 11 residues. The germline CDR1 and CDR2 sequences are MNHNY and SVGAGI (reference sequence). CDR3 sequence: CAVYSNEKLFF. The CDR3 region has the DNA TGTGCCGTGTATTCTAATGAAAAACTGTTTTTT.

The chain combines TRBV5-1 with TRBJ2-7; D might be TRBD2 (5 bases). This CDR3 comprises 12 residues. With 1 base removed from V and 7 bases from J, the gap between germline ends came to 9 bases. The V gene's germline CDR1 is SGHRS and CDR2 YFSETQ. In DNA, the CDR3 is TGCGCCAGCAGCTTGTCTCCGGGGGAGCAGTACTTC. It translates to CASSLSPGEQYF.

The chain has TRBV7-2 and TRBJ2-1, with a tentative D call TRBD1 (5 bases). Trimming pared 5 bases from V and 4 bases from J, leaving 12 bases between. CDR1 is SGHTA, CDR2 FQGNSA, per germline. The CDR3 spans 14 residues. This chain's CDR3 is CASSPRTGYNEQFF. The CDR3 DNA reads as TGTGCCAGCAGCCCTCGAACAGGATACAATGAGCAGTTCTTC.

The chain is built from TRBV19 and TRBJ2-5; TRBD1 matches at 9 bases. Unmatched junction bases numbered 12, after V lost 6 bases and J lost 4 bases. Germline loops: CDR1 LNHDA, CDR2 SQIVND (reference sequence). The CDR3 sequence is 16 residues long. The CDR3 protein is CASSPDRGYQRETQYF. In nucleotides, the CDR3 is TGTGCCAGTAGCCCGGACAGGGGCTACCAGAGAGAGACCCAGTACTTC.

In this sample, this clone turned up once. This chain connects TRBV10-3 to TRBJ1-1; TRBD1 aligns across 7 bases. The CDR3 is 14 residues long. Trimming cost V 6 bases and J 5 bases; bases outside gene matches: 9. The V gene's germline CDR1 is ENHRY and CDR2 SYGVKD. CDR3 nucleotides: TGTGCCATCAGACCATCCACAGGGGTTACTGAAGCTTTCTTT. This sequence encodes CAIRPSTGVTEAFF.

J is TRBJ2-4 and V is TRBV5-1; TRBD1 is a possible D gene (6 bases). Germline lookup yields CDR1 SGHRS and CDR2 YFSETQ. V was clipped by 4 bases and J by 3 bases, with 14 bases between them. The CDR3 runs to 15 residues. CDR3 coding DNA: TGCGCCAGCAGCCTAGGGGGAAACCTCAAAAACATTCAGTACTTC. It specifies CASSLGGNLKNIQYF.

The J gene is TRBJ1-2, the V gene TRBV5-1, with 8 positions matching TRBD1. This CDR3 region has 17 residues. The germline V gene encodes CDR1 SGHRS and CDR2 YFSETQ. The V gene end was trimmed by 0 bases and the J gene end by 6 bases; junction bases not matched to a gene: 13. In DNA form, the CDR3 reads TGCGCCAGCAGCTTGGAGGGTAGGGCAGGGGGCGCAAATGGCTACACCTTC. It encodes CASSLEGRAGGANGYTF.

CDR3 DNA sequence: TGTGCCACCAGCAGGGACTCGACAGGGAGTAATGGCTACACCTTC. Translated: CATSRDSTGSNGYTF. This chain uses TRBV15 with TRBJ1-2; 7 bases line up with TRBD1. CDR3 length equals 15 residues. The germline V gene encodes CDR1 LNHNV and CDR2 YYDKDF (reference sequence). The V gene end was trimmed by 3 bases and the J gene end by 6 bases; junction bases not matched to a gene: 10.

The CDR3 loop reads CASSPDFNEQFF. As DNA, the CDR3 is TGCGCCAGCAGCCCTGACTTCAATGAGCAGTTCTTC. The rearrangement joins TRBV5-1 to TRBJ2-1; no clear D gene. CDR1 and CDR2 from the germline V gene are SGHRS and YFSETQ. Deletions cut 4 bases from V and 6 bases from J, with 8 bases between. The CDR3 has 12 residues.

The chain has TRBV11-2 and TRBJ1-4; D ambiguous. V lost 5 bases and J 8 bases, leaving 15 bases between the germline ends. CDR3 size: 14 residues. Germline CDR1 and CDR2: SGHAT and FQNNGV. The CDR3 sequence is CASSPVSGDEKLFF. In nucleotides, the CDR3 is TGTGCCAGCAGCCCTGTGTCAGGTGACGAAAAACTGTTTTTT.

CDR3 DNA: TGTGCCAGCAGTTACTCTTCGGGGGGCCACACAGATACGCAGTATTTT. Translating it yields CASSYSSGGHTDTQYF. The V call is TRBV6-6, the J call TRBJ2-3, with D possibly being TRBD2 (7 bases). This CDR3 contains 16 residues. Per germline, CDR1 MNHNY and CDR2 SVGAGI (reference sequence). Trimming took 0 bases from V and 2 from J, leaving 12 bases between them.

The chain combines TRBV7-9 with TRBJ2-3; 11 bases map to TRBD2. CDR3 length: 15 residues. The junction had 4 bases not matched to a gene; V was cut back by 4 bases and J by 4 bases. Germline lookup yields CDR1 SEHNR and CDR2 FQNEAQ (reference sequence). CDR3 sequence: CASSYQLAGADTQYF. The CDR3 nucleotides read TGTGCCAGCAGCTACCAACTAGCGGGGGCAGATACGCAGTATTTT.

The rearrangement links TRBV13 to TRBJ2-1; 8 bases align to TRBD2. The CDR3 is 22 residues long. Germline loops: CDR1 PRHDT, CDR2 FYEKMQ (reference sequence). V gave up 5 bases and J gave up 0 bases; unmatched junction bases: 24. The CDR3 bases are TGTGCCAGCAGCAAACCCCCAACTAGCGGCGGACCATACCTAAGCTCCTACAATGAGCAGTTCTTC. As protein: CASSKPPTSGGPYLSSYNEQFF.

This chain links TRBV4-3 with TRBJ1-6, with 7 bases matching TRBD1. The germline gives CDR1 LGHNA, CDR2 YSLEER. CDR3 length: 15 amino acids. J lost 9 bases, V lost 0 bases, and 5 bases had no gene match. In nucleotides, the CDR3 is TGCGCCAGCAGCCAAGAAGGGACAGCCGGTTCACCCCTCCACTTT. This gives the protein CASSQEGTAGSPLHF.

The CDR3 DNA follows: TGTGCCAGCAGCTTTTTAGGGCAGGGTACTGAAGCTTTCTTT. It yields the protein CASSFLGQGTEAFF. V is TRBV7-2 and J is TRBJ1-1; a possible D gene is TRBD1 (5 bases). This CDR3 has 14 amino acids. V shed 3 bases and J shed 5 bases, with 13 bases lying between them. Germline V lookup: CDR1 SGHTA, CDR2 FQGNSA.

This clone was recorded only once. CDR3 sequence reads: CASSGRTGTYEQYF. The CDR3 coding sequence is TGTGCCAGCAGTGGCCGGACAGGAACCTACGAGCAGTACTTC. This chain connects TRBV21-1 to TRBJ2-7; the table names TRBD1, a call not compared with the DNA. TRBV21-1 counts as a pseudogene. This CDR3 comprises 14 residues.

In nucleotides, the CDR3 is TGTGCCAGCAGCATAAAGGACAGGGGGGCGGCCACTGAGCAGTTCTTC. Translation: CASSIKDRGAATEQFF. The chain joins TRBV21-1 to TRBJ2-1; no DNA check was done on the table's D call, TRBD1. TRBV21-1 is an annotated pseudogene. The CDR3 runs to 16 residues.

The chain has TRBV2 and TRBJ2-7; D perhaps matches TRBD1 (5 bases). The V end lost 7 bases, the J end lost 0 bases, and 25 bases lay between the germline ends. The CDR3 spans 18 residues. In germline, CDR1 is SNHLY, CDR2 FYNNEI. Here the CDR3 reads CASISPAPRSDSSYEQYF. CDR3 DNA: TGTGCCAGCATCTCCCCCGCCCCCCGATCTGACAGCTCCTACGAGCAGTACTTC.

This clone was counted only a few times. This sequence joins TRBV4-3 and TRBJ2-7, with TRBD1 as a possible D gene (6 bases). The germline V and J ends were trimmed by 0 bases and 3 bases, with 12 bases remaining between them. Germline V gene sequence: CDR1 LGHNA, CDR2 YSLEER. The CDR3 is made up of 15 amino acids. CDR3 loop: CASSQDLGADYEQYF. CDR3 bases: TGCGCCAGCAGCCAAGATCTGGGGGCCGACTACGAGCAGTACTTC.

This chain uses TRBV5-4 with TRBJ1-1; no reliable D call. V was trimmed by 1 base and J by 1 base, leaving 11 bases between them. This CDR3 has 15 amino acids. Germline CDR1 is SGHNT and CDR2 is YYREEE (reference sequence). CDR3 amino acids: CASSLLLSGNTEAFF. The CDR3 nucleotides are TGTGCCAGCAGCTTGCTTTTGTCAGGGAACACTGAAGCTTTCTTT.

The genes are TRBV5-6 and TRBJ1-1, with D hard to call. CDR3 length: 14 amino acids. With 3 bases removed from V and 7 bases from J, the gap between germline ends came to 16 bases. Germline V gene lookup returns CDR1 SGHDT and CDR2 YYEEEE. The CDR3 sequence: CASSSKPAGLEAFF. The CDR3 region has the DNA TGTGCCAGCAGCTCCAAGCCGGCAGGCCTTGAAGCTTTCTTT.

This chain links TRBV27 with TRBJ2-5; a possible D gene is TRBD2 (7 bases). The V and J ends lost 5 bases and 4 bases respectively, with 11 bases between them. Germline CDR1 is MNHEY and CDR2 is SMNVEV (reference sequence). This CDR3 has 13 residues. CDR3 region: CASSHGGRETQYF. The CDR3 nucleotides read TGTGCCAGCAGTCACGGGGGGCGAGAGACCCAGTACTTC.

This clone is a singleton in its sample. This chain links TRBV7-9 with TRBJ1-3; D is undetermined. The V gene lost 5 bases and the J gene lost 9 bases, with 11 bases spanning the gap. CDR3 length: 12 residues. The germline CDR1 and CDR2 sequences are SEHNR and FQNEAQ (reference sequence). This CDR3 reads CASSPPRGTIYF. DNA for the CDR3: TGTGCCAGCAGCCCTCCCCGAGGCACCATATATTTT.

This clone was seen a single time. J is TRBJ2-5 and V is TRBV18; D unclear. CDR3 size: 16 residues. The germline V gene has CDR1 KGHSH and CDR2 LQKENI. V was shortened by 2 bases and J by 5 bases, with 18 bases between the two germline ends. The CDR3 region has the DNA TGTGCCAGCTCACCAAACCAGGTCTATGTCCAGGAGACCCAGTACTTC. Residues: CASSPNQVYVQETQYF.

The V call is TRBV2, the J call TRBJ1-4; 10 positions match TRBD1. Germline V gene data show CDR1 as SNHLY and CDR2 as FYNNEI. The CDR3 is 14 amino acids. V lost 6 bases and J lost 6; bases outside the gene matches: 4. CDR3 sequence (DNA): TGTGCCAGCAGAAGGGACAGGGGAGATGAAAAACTGTTTTTT. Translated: CASRRDRGDEKLFF.

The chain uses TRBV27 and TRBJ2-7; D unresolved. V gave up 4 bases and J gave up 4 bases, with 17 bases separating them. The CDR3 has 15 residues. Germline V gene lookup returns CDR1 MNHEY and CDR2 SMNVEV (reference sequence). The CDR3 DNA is TGTGCCAGCAGTTCATGGGCCTCGAGTTGGTACGAGCAGTACTTC. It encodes CASSSWASSWYEQYF.

The CDR3 coding sequence is TGTGCCAGTAGTAACGACAGGGGCTCTGGAAACACCATATATTTT. This sequence encodes CASSNDRGSGNTIYF. The rearrangement links TRBV19 to TRBJ1-3; 8 nucleotides line up with TRBD1. Germline CDR1 reads LNHDA; CDR2 reads SQIVND (reference sequence). CDR3 size: 15 residues. V was clipped by 4 bases and J by 0 bases; unmatched bases: 2.